The T cell receptor beta chain described here comes from a study of T cell responses to AZD1222 COVID-19 vaccine. Study observations and caveats: Repertoire sampling was restricted to post-peak T cell response timepoints. Spike-specific TCR breadth and depth grew following two AZD1222 doses. It should be noted that donors were predominantly white British and more often female, and clonal diversity was possibly underestimated. Only 5 or 6 individuals given AZD1222 were seropositive at baseline.

Germline CDR1 reads SNHLY; CDR2 reads FYNNEI. The CDR3 runs 15 residues. V was clipped by 8 bases and J by 2 bases; unmatched bases: 6. Sequenced by immunoSEQ multiplex PCR; TCRdb stores in-frame clones only, minus some. This table holds tens of thousands of clones, around nine tenths found once. About this clone: The antigen is undetermined.

The sequence came from an adult in good health. The chain uses TRBV2 and TRBJ2-3, with TRBD2 matching over 11 bases. The material sequenced was peripheral blood, taken on day 0 of AZD1222 vaccination. CDR3 amino acids: CASQRLAGTTDTQYF. The CDR3 region has the DNA TGTGCCAGCCAAAGACTAGCGGGAACCACAGATACGCAGTATTTT.